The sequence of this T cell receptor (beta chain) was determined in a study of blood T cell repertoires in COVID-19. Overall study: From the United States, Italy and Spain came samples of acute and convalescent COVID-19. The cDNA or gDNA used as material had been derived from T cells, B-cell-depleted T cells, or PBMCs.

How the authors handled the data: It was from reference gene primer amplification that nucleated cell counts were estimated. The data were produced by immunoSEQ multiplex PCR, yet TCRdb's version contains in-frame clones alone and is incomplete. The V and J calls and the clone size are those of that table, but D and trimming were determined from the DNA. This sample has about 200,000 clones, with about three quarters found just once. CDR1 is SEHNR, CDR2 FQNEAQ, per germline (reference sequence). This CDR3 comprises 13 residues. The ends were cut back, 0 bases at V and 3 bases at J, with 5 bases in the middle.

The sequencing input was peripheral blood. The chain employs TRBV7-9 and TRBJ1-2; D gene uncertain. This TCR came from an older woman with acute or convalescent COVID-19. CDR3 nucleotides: TGTGCCAGCAGCTTAGCGGCGGACTATGGCTACACCTTC. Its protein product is CASSLAADYGYTF.